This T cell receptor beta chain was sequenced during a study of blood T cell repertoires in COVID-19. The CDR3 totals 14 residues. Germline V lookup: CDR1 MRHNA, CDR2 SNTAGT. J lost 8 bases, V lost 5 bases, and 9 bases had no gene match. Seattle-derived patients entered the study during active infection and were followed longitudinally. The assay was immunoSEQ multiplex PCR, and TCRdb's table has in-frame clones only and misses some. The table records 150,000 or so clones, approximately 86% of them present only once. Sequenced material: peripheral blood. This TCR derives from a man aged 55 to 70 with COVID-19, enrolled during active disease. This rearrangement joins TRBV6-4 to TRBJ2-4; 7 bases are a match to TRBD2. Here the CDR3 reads CASSPTDAGDIQYF. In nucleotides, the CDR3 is TGTGCCAGCAGTCCCACGGATGCGGGAGACATTCAGTACTTC.